This T cell receptor beta chain was sequenced for a study of blood T cell repertoires in COVID-19. In the original workflow: Using reference gene primer amplification, nucleated cell counts were estimated. Libraries were prepared by immunoSEQ multiplex PCR; TCRdb keeps only in-frame clonotypes and omits some of them. V and J calls and clone size are copied from that table; D and trimming were computed from the DNA. The profile covers hundreds of thousands of clones, with approximately 84% appearing a single time and approximately 0.93% taken by the ten largest. V was shortened by 2 bases and J by 4 bases, with 23 bases between the two germline ends. In germline, CDR1 is WNHNN, CDR2 SYGVQD (reference sequence). The CDR3 covers 18 residues. Cohorts were determined from participant-reported clinical history.

The chain combines TRBV10-1 with TRBJ2-5; D is perhaps TRBD2 (6 bases). The sequenced sample was PBMCs or T cells enriched from blood (not recorded which). The source of this sequence is a woman aged 25 to 39 who had recovered from COVID-19. CDR3 region: CASSEGLPGLKRGETQYF. Here the CDR3 DNA reads TGCGCCAGCAGTGAGGGGCTACCGGGACTGAAGAGGGGAGAGACCCAGTACTTC.